This note documents a single T cell receptor (beta chain) sequence. Its antigen is currently unknown. Germline V gives CDR1 MNHEY, CDR2 SVGAGI. CDR3 size: 15 residues. Losses at the gene ends were 6 bases for V and 0 bases for J; bases not matched to a gene: 7. The data derive from a study of glioma-infiltrating T cells after dendritic cell vaccination. Across the whole study: Patients had newly diagnosed or recurrent glioblastoma and received dendritic cell vaccines. Study results and limitations: Few patients contributed both blood and tumor specimens.

Specified time point: after dendritic cell vaccination, including at tumor progression/relapse. The method was immunoSEQ multiplex PCR; TCRdb's version includes in-frame clones alone and lacks a portion of them. The data show about 65,000 clones, approximately 86% seen once. This material consisted of blood, taken after dendritic cell vaccination. This chain uses TRBV6-5 with TRBJ2-7, with TRBD1 identical over 8 bases. The clonotype was recovered from a human donor with glioblastoma. DNA for the CDR3: TGTGCCAGCAGCATTCGGACAGGGAGCTCCTACGAGCAGTACTTC. Translated, it gives CASSIRTGSSYEQYF.